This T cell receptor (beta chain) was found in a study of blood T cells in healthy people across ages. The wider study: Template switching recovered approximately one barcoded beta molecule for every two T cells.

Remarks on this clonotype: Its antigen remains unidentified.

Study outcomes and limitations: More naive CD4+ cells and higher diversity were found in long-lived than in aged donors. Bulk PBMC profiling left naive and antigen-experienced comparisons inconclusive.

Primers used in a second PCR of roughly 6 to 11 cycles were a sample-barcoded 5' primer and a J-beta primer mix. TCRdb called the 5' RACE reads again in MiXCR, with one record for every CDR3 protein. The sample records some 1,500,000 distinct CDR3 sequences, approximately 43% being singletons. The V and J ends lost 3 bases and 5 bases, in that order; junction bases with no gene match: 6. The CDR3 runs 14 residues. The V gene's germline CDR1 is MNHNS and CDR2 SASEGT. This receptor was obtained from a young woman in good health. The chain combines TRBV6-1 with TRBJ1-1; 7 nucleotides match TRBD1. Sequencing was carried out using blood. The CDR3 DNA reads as TGTGCCAGCAGTGACAGATCGGGACAGACTGAAGCTTTCTTT. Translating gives CASSDRSGQTEAFF.